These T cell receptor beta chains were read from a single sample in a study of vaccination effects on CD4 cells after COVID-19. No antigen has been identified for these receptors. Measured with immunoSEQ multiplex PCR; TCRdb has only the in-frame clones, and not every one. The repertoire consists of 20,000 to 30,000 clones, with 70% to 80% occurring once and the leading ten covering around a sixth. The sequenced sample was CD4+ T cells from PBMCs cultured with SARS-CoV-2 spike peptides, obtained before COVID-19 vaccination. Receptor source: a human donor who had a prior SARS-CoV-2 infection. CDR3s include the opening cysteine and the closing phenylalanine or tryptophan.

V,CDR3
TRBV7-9,CASSGGQVQPQHF
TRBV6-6,CASSYGGRDTTDTQYF
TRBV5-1,CASSLEALAGYNEQFF
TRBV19,CASSILGRHGYTF
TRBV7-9,CASSLEPGEAEKLFF
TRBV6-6,CASSRPPDGASYEQYF
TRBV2,CASSEGWSADEAFF
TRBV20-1,CSASERGGETQYF
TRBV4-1,CASSQAGGAILNQPQHF
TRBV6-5,CASSPRAFTYEQYF
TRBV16,CASSPNPGRGGDYGYTF
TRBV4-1,CASSHWGPGQGNEKLFF
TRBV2,CASNSEGGQPQHF
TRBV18,CASSPRTYSEQYF
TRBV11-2,CASSPSSGFGQPQHF
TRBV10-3,CAISGDSREKLFF
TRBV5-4,CASSLRAGGPYNEQFF
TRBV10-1,CASSGNLTPSYNEQFF
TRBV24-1,CATSEPGTGGEKLFF
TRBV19,CASSILQGAGPDTQYF
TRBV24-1,CATSEGYYGYTF
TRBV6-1,CASSEVISPVGGLYYNEQFF
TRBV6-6,CASLDPSSTDTQYF
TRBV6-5,CASSYAVSMNTEAFF
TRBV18,CASSRQGSGANVLTF
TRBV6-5,CASSYSSFSDTQYF
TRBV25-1,CASSEYAAGGEQFF
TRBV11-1,CASSLPGLGSPLHF